Below, 3 T cell receptor beta chains from the same sample are listed, as sequenced in a study of T cell responses to AZD1222 COVID-19 vaccine. Some clones are missing from TCRdb's copy, which holds only in-frame ones; the method was immunoSEQ multiplex PCR. This table holds more than 150,000 clones, about nine tenths found once. The sequences come from peripheral blood, collected on day 0 of AZD1222 vaccination. These receptors were taken from an adult in good health.

This sequence joins TRBV28 and TRBJ1-2; 12 bases align to TRBD1. The CDR3 runs 15 residues. Germline V lookup: CDR1 MDHEN, CDR2 SYDVKM. The V segment lost 5 bases and the J segment 2 bases; nucleotides outside the gene matches: 3. CDR3 nucleotide sequence: TGTGCCAGCAGTCCCGGGACAGGGGGCAACTATGGCTACACCTTC. Its protein is CASSPGTGGNYGYTF.

A single count supports this clone. Different DNA sequences within this sample yield the same CDR3. This chain connects TRBV11-3 to TRBJ2-1, with D possibly matching TRBD2 (5 bases). The CDR3 covers 16 residues. In germline, CDR1 is SGHNT, CDR2 YENEEA. Deletions cut 6 bases from V and 0 bases from J, with 15 bases between. The CDR3 reads CASSSPGMSSYNEQFF. CDR3 DNA: TGTGCCAGCAGTTCCCCCGGGATGAGCTCCTACAATGAGCAGTTCTTC.

The chain joins TRBV18 to TRBJ2-7; the match to TRBD1 covers 7 bases. CDR3 length equals 15 residues. CDR1 and CDR2 from the germline V gene are KGHSH and LQKENI. Losses at the gene ends were 6 bases for V and 2 bases for J; bases not matched to a gene: 10. CDR3 protein: CASSKDRSVTYEQYF. The CDR3 nucleotides are TGTGCCAGCTCTAAGGACAGGTCTGTTACCTACGAGCAGTACTTC.